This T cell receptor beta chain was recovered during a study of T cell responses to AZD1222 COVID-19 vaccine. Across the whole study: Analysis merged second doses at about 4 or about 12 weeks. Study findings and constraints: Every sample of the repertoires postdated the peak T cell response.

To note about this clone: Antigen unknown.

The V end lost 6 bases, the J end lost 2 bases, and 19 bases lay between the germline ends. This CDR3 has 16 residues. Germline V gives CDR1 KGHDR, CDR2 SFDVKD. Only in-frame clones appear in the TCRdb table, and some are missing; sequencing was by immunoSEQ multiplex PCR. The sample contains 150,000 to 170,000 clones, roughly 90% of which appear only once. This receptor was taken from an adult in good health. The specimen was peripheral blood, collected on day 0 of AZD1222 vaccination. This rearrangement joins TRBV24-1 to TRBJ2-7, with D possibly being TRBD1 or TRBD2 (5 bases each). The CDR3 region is CATSIPLPGPPYEQYF. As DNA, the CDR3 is TGTGCCACCAGTATCCCCCTTCCGGGACCCCCCTACGAGCAGTACTTC.